This T cell receptor beta chain derives from a study of CD8 T cells in ankylosing spondylitis. The CDR3 loop spans 13 amino acids. CDR1 and CDR2 from the germline V gene are MDHEN and SYDVKM. Trimming removed 5 bases at V and 5 bases at J, with 12 bases between. Notes on the study in general: Disease-linked clones were reportedly significantly enriched in matched ankylosing spondylitis synovial fluid. In peripheral blood, disease-linked CD8+ clones occurred at relatively low frequencies. Several of the motif variants were reported before in synovial fluid and blood from reactive arthritis. In ankylosing spondylitis blood, a motif of roughly eight highly homologous TCR beta variants appeared characteristic.

TCRdb ran MiXCR on the 5' RACE reads and lists one entry per CDR3 protein. The table has fewer than 250,000 distinct CDR3 sequences, roughly 32% seen once. This clonotype occurred a few times. The antigen remains undetermined. This chain connects TRBV28 to TRBJ2-5; unclear D gene. The sample comprised blood, either unsorted or a sorted T cell fraction (not recorded which). The receptor's source is a male donor with ankylosing spondylitis or in good health (not recorded which). The CDR3 is CASSPRVVETQYF. As DNA, the CDR3 is TGTGCCAGCAGTCCCCGGGTGGTCGAGACCCAGTACTTC.